Each of the 10 T cell receptor beta chains below was sequenced from the same sample in a study of tumor-infiltrating lymphocytes in primary liver carcinoma. Constant-region priming of roughly 490 ng total RNA yielded TCR beta cDNA. Three nested multiplex PCR rounds of slightly modified ARM-PCR generated TCR beta libraries. The two initial PCR rounds, around 10 cycles each, used TRBV1-TRBV30 forward and C-beta reverse primers. MiXCR, run by TCRdb on the multiplex PCR reads, gives a single entry per CDR3 protein. This table holds about 96,000 distinct CDR3 sequences, around 70% found once. Co-extraction of RNA and DNA was performed on roughly 20-33 mg of unsorted bulk tissue. The sample comprised tumor-adjacent normal liver tissue. These receptors originate from a middle-aged man with primary liver carcinoma and hepatitis B virus infection.

With regard to this clonotype: A read error may explain this, as a much larger clone is one base away. This chain links TRBV10-3 with TRBJ1-1, with D uncertain. Trimming took off 2 bases at V and 1 base at J, with 8 bases between the two ends. CDR1 is ENHRY, CDR2 SYGVKD, per germline. The CDR3 runs to 14 residues. The CDR3 nucleotides read TGTGCCATCAGTGAGGGCAGGCAGAACACTGAAGCTTTCTTT. Protein product: CAISEGRQNTEAFF.

A note on this clonotype: A read error may be the cause here, since a much bigger clone is one base away. V is TRBV10-3 and J is TRBJ1-1, with D unresolved. V gave up 3 bases and J gave up 7 bases, with 9 bases separating them. Germline V lookup: CDR1 ENHRY, CDR2 SYGVKD. The length of the CDR3 is 12 residues. This CDR3 reads CAISDQHIEAFF. The CDR3 DNA reads TGTGCCATCAGTGATCAGCACATTGAAGCTTTCTTT.

This clonotype was recorded a few times. V is TRBV7-9 and J is TRBJ2-1, with D unclear. The CDR3 has 16 residues. Germline V gives CDR1 SEHNR, CDR2 FQNEAQ (reference sequence). With 9 bases removed from V and 0 bases from J, the gap between germline ends came to 18 bases. CDR3 residues: CASVLSVGVSYNEQFF. DNA of the CDR3: TGTGCCAGTGTCCTAAGCGTGGGTGTCTCCTACAATGAGCAGTTCTTC.

Only a few counts were recorded for this clonotype. A much larger clone differs from this one at a single base, so this may be a read error. The chain combines TRBV29-1 with TRBJ2-5; TRBD2 might be the D (6 bases). CDR1 SQVTM and CDR2 ANQGSEA come from the germline V gene. CDR3 size: 13 residues. CDR3 region: CSVEGGLQETQCF. The CDR3 coding sequence is TGCAGCGTTGAAGGGGGACTTCAAGAGACCCAGTGCTTC.

A remark on this clonotype: A much bigger clone sits one base away, suggesting this may be a read error. A read error is likely, as this CDR3 ends without the conserved phenylalanine or tryptophan. This chain links TRBV5-4 with TRBJ2-7; TRBD1 agrees at 8 bases. Trimming took 4 bases from V and 5 from J; bases not matched to a gene: 11. Looked up from germline, CDR1 is SGHNT and CDR2 is YYREEE (reference sequence). The length of the CDR3 is 15 residues. The CDR3 DNA is TGTGCCAGCAGCGGCCGGACAGGGATCGAGCACGAGCAGTACTCC. Translation: CASSGRTGIEHEQYS.

A note on this clonotype: At one end the junction does not follow the germline gene, possibly because of a read error. The CDR3 DNA reads TGTGTCAGCTCATCAGGAGGGATTTTCCACAATGAGCAGTTCTTC. It yields the protein CVSSSGGIFHNEQFF. The chain links TRBV6-1 to TRBJ2-1; D may be TRBD2 (6 bases). Germline assignment: CDR1 MNHNS and CDR2 SASEGT. The CDR3 runs to 15 residues.

This clonotype was detected a few times. The rearrangement joins TRBV7-9 to TRBJ1-5, with 7 bases matching TRBD1. Unmatched junction bases numbered 7, after V lost 5 bases and J lost 0 bases. Germline lookup yields CDR1 SEHNR and CDR2 FQNEAQ (reference sequence). The CDR3 covers 16 residues. CDR3 region: CASSRVTGYSNQPQHF. The CDR3 bases are TGTGCCAGCAGCCGCGTGACAGGGTATAGCAATCAGCCCCAGCATTTT.

Concerning this clonotype itself: The junction does not match germline at one end; this may be a read error. CDR3: CVSSPSQGSGANVLTF. In nucleotides, the CDR3 is TGTGTCAGCAGTCCTAGCCAGGGGTCCGGGGCCAACGTCCTGACTTTC. The chain is built from TRBV6-1 and TRBJ2-6, with TRBD1 as a possible D gene (6 bases). The CDR3 loop spans 16 amino acids. CDR1 MNHNS and CDR2 SASEGT come from the germline V gene.

This clonotype has a handful of counts. A read error may produce the germline difference seen at one junction end. V and J are TRBV11-2 and TRBJ2-1, with a weak D call TRBD2 (6 bases). The V gene's germline CDR1 is SGHAT and CDR2 FQNNGV. CDR3 length equals 15 residues. CDR3: CASSLEGRSDNEQFF. CDR3 sequence (DNA): TGTGCCAGCAGCTTAGAAGGGAGGAGCGACAATGAGCAGTTCTTT.

Comment on this clonotype: Here the CDR3 omits its conserved ending phenylalanine or tryptophan, so a read error is the likely source. This sequence joins TRBV11-2 and TRBJ2-7; tentatively, D is TRBD2 (7 bases). CDR3 size: 14 residues. Trimming removed 4 bases at V and 2 bases at J, with 12 bases between. CDR1 and CDR2 (germline): SGHAT, FQNNGV. CDR3 sequence: CASSWEGDPYEQYL. CDR3 nucleotide sequence: TGTGCCAGCAGCTGGGAGGGGGATCCCTACGAGCAGTACCTC.